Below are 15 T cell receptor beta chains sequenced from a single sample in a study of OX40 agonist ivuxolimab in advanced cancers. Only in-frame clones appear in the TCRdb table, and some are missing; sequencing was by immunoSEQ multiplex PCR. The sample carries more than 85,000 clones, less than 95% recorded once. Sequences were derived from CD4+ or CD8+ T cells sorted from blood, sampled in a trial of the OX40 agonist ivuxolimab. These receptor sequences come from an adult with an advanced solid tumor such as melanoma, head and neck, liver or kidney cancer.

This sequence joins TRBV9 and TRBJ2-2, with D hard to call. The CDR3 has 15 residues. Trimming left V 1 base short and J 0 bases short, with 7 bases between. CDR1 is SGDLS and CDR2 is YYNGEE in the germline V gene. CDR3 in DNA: TGTGCCAGCAGCGTATCACCCGCGAACACCGGGGAGCTGTTTTTT. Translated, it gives CASSVSPANTGELFF.

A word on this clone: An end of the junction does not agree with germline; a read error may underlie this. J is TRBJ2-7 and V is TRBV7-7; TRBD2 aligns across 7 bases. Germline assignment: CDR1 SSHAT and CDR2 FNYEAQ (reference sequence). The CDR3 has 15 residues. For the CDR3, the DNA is TGTGCTAGCAGCTTAGGGAGGGAGGAGGAACACGAGCAGTACTTC. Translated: CASSLGREEEHEQYF.

CDR3 residues: CASSITYEQYF. CDR3 nucleotides: TGTGCCAGCAGCATTACCTACGAGCAGTACTTC. V and J are TRBV5-6 and TRBJ2-7, with D unclear. Germline CDR1 SGHDT, CDR2 YYEEEE. This CDR3 contains 11 residues. The V gene lost 4 bases and the J gene lost 2 bases, with 4 bases spanning the gap.

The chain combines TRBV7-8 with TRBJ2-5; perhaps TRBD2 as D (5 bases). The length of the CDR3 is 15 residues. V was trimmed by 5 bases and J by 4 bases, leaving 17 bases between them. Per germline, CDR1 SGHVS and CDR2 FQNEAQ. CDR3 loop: CASSPDARGGETQYF. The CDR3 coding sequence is TGTGCCAGCAGCCCCGACGCGAGAGGAGGAGAGACCCAGTACTTC.

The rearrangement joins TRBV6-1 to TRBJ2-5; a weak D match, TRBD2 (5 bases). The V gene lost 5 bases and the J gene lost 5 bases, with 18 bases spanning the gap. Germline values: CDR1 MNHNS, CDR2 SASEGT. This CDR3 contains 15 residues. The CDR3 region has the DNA TGTGCCAGCAGTCAACCACTAGTAATCGGTGAGACCCAGTACTTC. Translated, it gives CASSQPLVIGETQYF.

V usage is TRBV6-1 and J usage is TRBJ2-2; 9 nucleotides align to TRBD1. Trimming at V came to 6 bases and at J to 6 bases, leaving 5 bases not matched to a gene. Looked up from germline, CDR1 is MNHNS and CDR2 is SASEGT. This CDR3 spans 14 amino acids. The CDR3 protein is CASSPRQGAGELFF. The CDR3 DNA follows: TGTGCCAGCAGCCCGAGACAGGGGGCCGGGGAGCTGTTTTTT.

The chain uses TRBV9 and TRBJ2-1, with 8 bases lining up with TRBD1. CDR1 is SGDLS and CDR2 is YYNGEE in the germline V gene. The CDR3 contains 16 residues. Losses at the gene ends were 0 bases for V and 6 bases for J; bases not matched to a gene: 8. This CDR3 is CASSVGFWTGSNEQFF. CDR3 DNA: TGTGCCAGCAGCGTAGGGTTTTGGACAGGGAGCAATGAGCAGTTCTTC.

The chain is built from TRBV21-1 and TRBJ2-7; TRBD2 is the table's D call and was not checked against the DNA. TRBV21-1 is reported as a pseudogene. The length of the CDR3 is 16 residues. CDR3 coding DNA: TGTGCCAGCAGCAAGGGGACTAGCGGGAGGGCCTACGAGCAGTACTTC. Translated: CASSKGTSGRAYEQYF.

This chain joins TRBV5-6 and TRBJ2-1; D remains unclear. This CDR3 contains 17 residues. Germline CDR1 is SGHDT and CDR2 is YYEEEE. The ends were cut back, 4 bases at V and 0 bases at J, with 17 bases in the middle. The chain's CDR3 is CASSRLRALSSYNEQFF. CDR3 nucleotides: TGTGCCAGCAGCCGCCTTCGAGCGTTAAGCTCCTACAATGAGCAGTTCTTC.

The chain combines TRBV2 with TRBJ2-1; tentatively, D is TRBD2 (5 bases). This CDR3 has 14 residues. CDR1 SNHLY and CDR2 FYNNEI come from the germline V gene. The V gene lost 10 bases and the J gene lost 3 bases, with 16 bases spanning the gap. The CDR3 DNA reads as TGTGCCACCGCGGGCCACACCAGCTACAATGAGCAGTTCTTC. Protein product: CATAGHTSYNEQFF.

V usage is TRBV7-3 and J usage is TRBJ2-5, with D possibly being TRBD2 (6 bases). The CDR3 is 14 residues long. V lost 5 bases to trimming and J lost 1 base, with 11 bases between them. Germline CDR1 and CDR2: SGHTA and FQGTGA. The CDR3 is CASSPSGAQETQYF. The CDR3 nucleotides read TGTGCCAGCAGCCCCTCGGGAGCCCAAGAGACCCAGTACTTC.

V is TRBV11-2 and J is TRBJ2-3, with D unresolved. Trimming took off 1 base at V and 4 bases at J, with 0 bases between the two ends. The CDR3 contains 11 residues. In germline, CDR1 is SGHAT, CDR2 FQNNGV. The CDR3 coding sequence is TGTGCCAGCAGCTTAGCAGATACGCAGTATTTT. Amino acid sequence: CASSLADTQYF. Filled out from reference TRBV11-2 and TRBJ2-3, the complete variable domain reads EAGVAQSPRYKIIEKRQSVAFWCNPISGHATLYWYQQILGQGPKLLIQFQNNGVVDDSQLPKDRFSAERLKGVDSTLKIQPAKLEDSAVYLCASSLADTQYFGPGTRLTVL.

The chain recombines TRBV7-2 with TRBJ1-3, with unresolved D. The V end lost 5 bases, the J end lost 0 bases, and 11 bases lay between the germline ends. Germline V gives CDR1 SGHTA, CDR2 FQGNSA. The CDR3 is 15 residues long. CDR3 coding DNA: TGTGCCAGCAGCCCCGACGGTACCTCTGGAAACACCATATATTTT. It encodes CASSPDGTSGNTIYF.

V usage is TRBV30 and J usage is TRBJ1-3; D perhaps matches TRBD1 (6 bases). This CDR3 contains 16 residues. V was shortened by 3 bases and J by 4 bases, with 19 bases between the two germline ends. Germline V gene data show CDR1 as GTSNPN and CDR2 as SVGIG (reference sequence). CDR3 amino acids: CAWSVGTIFSGNTIYF. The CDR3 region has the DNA TGTGCCTGGAGCGTAGGGACAATTTTCTCCGGAAACACCATATATTTT.

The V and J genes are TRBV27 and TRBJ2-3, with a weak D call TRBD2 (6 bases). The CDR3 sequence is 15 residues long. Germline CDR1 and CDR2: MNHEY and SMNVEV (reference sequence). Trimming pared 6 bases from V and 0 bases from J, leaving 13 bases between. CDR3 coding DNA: TGTGCCAGCAGACGAAACGGGGGTAGCACAGATACGCAGTATTTT. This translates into CASRRNGGSTDTQYF.